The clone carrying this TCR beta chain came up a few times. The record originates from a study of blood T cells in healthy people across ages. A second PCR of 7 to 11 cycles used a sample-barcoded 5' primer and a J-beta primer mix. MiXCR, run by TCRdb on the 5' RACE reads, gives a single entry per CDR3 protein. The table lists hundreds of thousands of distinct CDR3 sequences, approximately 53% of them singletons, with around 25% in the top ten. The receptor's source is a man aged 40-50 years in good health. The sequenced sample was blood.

The chain's CDR3 is CASSLASTVSNEQFF. The CDR3 nucleotides read TGCGCCAGCAGCTTGGCCTCGACAGTCAGCAATGAGCAGTTCTTC. V usage is TRBV5-1 and J usage is TRBJ2-1; D is perhaps TRBD1 (5 bases). Germline V gene data show CDR1 as SGHRS and CDR2 as YFSETQ. This CDR3 is 15 amino acids long. Trimming took 0 bases from V and 6 from J, leaving 13 bases between them.